Presented here are 14 T cell receptor beta chains from one specimen sequenced in a study of graft-versus-host responses after intestinal transplantation. The table came from immunoSEQ multiplex PCR; TCRdb's copy has only in-frame clones and leaves some out. Among fewer than 50,000 clones listed, about 91% were seen once. The sequencing here drew on PBMCs, taken 524 days after transplant. These TCRs come from a human patient who received an intestinal transplant, so some T cells may come from the graft donor.

The chain carries TRBV25-1 and TRBJ2-1; unclear D gene. V lost 3 bases and J 4 bases, leaving 10 bases between the germline ends. CDR1 is MGHDK and CDR2 is SYGVNS in the germline V gene. This CDR3 is 14 amino acids long. This CDR3 is CASSDSATYNEQFF. As DNA, the CDR3 is TGTGCCAGCAGTGACTCAGCTACTTACAATGAGCAGTTCTTC.

V usage is TRBV19 and J usage is TRBJ2-1; unclear D gene. The CDR3 consists of 14 residues. V lost 2 bases to trimming and J lost 0 bases, with 5 bases between them. Germline CDR1 reads LNHDA; CDR2 reads SQIVND (reference sequence). CDR3 DNA sequence: TGTGCCAGTAGTATACAGAGCTCCTACAATGAGCAGTTCTTC. It codes for CASSIQSSYNEQFF.

V gene TRBV6-1 combines with J gene TRBJ1-4; D possibly corresponds to TRBD1 (5 bases). The ends were cut back, 3 bases at V and 3 bases at J, with 11 bases in the middle. This CDR3 has 15 residues. In germline, CDR1 is MNHNS, CDR2 SASEGT. CDR3 sequence: CASSDGGQPNEKLFF. Here the CDR3 DNA reads TGTGCCAGCAGTGACGGGGGTCAGCCTAATGAAAAACTGTTTTTT.

This chain uses TRBV28 with TRBJ1-5; tentatively, D is TRBD1 (5 bases). V lost 5 bases and J lost 7, with 15 bases in between. Germline V gives CDR1 MDHEN, CDR2 SYDVKM. The CDR3 runs to 14 residues. CDR3 protein: CASSPPGFRQPQHF. CDR3 DNA sequence: TGTGCCAGCAGTCCCCCAGGGTTTAGGCAGCCCCAGCATTTT.

The chain links TRBV7-9 to TRBJ2-7; 9 bases match TRBD2. Looked up from germline, CDR1 is SEHNR and CDR2 is FQNEAQ (reference sequence). The junction had 14 bases not matched to a gene; V was cut back by 3 bases and J by 2 bases. This CDR3 comprises 18 residues. The CDR3 DNA is TGTGCCAGCAGCTTCCCCTTTCCTAGCGGGACCGGACCCTACGAGCAGTACTTC. Translated: CASSFPFPSGTGPYEQYF. Looking up the rest from reference TRBV7-9 and TRBJ2-7 gives the full variable domain: DTGVSQNPRHKITKRGQNVTFRCDPISEHNRLYWYRQTLGQGPEFLTYFQNEAQLEKSRLLSDRFSAERPKGSFSTLEIQRTEQGDSAMYLCASSFPFPSGTGPYEQYFGPGTRLTVT.

This clone occurred once. The chain combines TRBV28 with TRBJ2-7; 11 bases agree with TRBD2. Germline CDR1 reads MDHEN; CDR2 reads SYDVKM. V gave up 5 bases and J gave up 4 bases; unmatched junction bases: 4. This CDR3 comprises 14 residues. This chain's CDR3 is CASSPRLAGYEQYF. Written as DNA, the CDR3 is TGTGCCAGCAGTCCCCGACTAGCGGGATACGAGCAGTACTTC.

The chain carries TRBV7-9 and TRBJ2-1, with TRBD1 identical over 8 bases. The CDR3 is 17 residues long. CDR1 SEHNR and CDR2 FQNEAQ come from the germline V gene (reference sequence). V dropped 1 base and J dropped 5; count of bases not matched to a gene: 10. CDR3 nucleotides: TGTGCCAGCAGCTTAGTCCAAACAGGGGGAAGTCACAATGAGCAGTTCTTC. Translated, it gives CASSLVQTGGSHNEQFF. Based on the CDR3 plus reference TRBV7-9 and TRBJ2-1, the full variable domain is DTGVSQNPRHKITKRGQNVTFRCDPISEHNRLYWYRQTLGQGPEFLTYFQNEAQLEKSRLLSDRFSAERPKGSFSTLEIQRTEQGDSAMYLCASSLVQTGGSHNEQFFGPGTRLTVL.

The CDR3 protein is CASSLTPYNEQFF. For the CDR3, the DNA is TGCGCCAGCAGCCTGACACCCTACAATGAGCAGTTCTTC. The chain links TRBV4-1 to TRBJ2-1; no clear D. CDR1 and CDR2 from the germline V gene are MGHRA and YSYEKL. V was trimmed by 4 bases and J by 2 bases, leaving 6 bases between them. The CDR3 spans 13 residues.

Regarding this clone: Germline and junction disagree at one end, which may indicate a read error. This chain's CDR3 is CASSQEVGRAGANVLTF. The CDR3 nucleotides read TGTGCTAGCAGCCAGGAGGTTGGCAGGGCTGGGGCCAACGTCCTGACTTTC. The chain is built from TRBV7-7 and TRBJ2-6; either TRBD1 or TRBD2 may supply D (5 bases each). The CDR3 consists of 17 residues. Germline V lookup: CDR1 SSHAT, CDR2 FNYEAQ (reference sequence).

The chain recombines TRBV19 with TRBJ2-5, with TRBD2 identical over 8 bases. J gave up 7 bases and V 6 bases, and 10 bases lay outside the gene matches. The CDR3 has 14 amino acids. From germline, CDR1 is LNHDA and CDR2 SQIVND (reference sequence). The CDR3 reads CASRGPGGEGTQYF. CDR3 DNA: TGTGCCAGTAGGGGCCCGGGGGGGGAGGGGACCCAGTACTTC.

The genes are TRBV15 and TRBJ1-2; D is unclear. Looked up from germline, CDR1 is LNHNV and CDR2 is YYDKDF (reference sequence). CDR3 size: 12 residues. The V end was cut by 4 bases, the J end by 7 bases, with 10 bases between. The CDR3 sequence is CATSNYLGGYTF. DNA for the CDR3: TGTGCCACCAGCAACTATTTAGGTGGCTACACCTTC.

The rearrangement uses TRBV5-1 and TRBJ2-1, with D perhaps given as TRBD1 or TRBD2 (5 bases each). Trimming stripped 4 bases from V and 3 bases from J, with 8 bases between. In germline, CDR1 is SGHRS, CDR2 YFSETQ. This CDR3 contains 13 residues. The CDR3 nucleotides read TGCGCCAGCAGCAGGGACGGCTACAATGAGCAGTTCTTC. This gives the protein CASSRDGYNEQFF.

V gene TRBV5-4 combines with J gene TRBJ2-5, with 7 bases identical to TRBD2. The J segment lost 5 bases and the V segment lost 5 bases, leaving 15 bases of the junction unmatched. Germline assignment: CDR1 SGHNT and CDR2 YYREEE (reference sequence). This CDR3 has 16 residues. The DNA for the CDR3 is TGTGCCAGCAGTCTCGCCGGACTAGGTCTAGCGGAGACCCAGTACTTC. Residues: CASSLAGLGLAETQYF.

This chain joins TRBV29-1 and TRBJ2-7; the match to TRBD2 covers 7 bases. After removal of 4 bases from V and 3 bases from J, the junction contained 21 bases not matched to a gene. Germline lookup yields CDR1 SQVTM and CDR2 ANQGSEA. CDR3 size: 18 residues. The CDR3: CSVVAPSRAGEQNYEQYF. The CDR3 DNA sequence: TGCAGCGTTGTTGCCCCGAGTAGGGCGGGAGAACAAAACTACGAGCAGTACTTC.